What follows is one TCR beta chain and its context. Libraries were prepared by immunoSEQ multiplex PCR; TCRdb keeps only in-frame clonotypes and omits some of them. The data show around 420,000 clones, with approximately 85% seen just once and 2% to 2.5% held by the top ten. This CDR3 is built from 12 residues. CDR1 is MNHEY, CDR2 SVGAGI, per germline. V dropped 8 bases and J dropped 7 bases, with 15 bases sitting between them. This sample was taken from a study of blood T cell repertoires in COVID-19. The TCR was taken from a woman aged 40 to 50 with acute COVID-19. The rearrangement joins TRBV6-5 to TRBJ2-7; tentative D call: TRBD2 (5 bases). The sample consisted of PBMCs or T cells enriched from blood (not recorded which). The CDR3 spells CASRVSPGEQYF. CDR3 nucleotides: TGTGCCAGCCGAGTCTCTCCGGGGGAGCAGTACTTC.